This entry concerns a single T cell receptor beta chain. The CDR3 runs to 15 residues. The sample belongs to a study of blood T cell repertoires in COVID-19. Study summary: The United States, Italy and Spain provided the acute and convalescent COVID-19 samples. PBMCs, B-cell-depleted T cells, or T cells were the source of the cDNA or gDNA that made up the material.

The assay was immunoSEQ multiplex PCR, and TCRdb's table has in-frame clones only and misses some. Here the sample spans around 72,000 clones, just over 85% being singletons. The V and J genes are TRBV12-2 and TRBJ2-7; TRBD1, as called in the table, went unchecked against the DNA. TRBV12-2 is listed as a pseudogene. The specimen was peripheral blood. This receptor was obtained from a man between 65 and 80 years old with active or convalescent COVID-19. CDR3 loop: CASRPWTGLIYEQYF. CDR3 DNA sequence: TGTGCAAGTCGCCCCTGGACAGGGCTGATCTACGAGCAGTACTTC.